Below are 2 T cell receptor beta chains sequenced from a single sample in a study of CD8+CD57+ T cells in acquired aplastic anemia. Sequencing involved patients with CD8+CD57+ cell expansion previously shown by flow cytometry. CDR3 and TCR beta VDJ profiling relied on a genomic DNA template. TCRdb passed the reads through MiXCR, listing each CDR3 protein once. The table records about 200,000 distinct CDR3 sequences, less than 75% of them present only once. The sample taken for sequencing was sorted CD4+, CD8+, or CD8+CD57+ T cells (not recorded which) from PBMCs. Every receptor here comes from a human donor with aplastic anemia.

The chain has TRBV7-2 and TRBJ2-3, with TRBD1 matching 10 bases. Germline loops: CDR1 SGHTA, CDR2 FQGNSA. The CDR3 runs to 14 residues. After removal of 6 bases from V and 4 bases from J, the junction contained 4 bases not matched to a gene. The CDR3 sequence is CASRAGQGADTQYF. In nucleotides, the CDR3 is TGTGCCAGCAGGGCAGGACAGGGGGCAGATACGCAGTATTTT.

The chain joins TRBV20-1 to TRBJ2-1; perhaps D is TRBD1 or TRBD2 (6 bases each). CDR3 length equals 14 residues. Germline V gene sequence: CDR1 DFQATT, CDR2 SNEGSKA (reference sequence). Trimming pared 6 bases from V and 4 bases from J, leaving 16 bases between. The CDR3 sequence is CSAIVGGGYNEQFF. The CDR3 bases are TGCAGTGCGATAGTGGGGGGCGGGTACAATGAGCAGTTCTTC.